This TCR beta chain appears in the sequencing data of a study of T cell responses to AZD1222 COVID-19 vaccine. General study points: Distributed over spike, vaccine-associated CD4 TCRs predominated at 160-218 and 743-854. It should be noted that donors were predominantly white British and more often female, and clonal diversity was possibly underestimated. Of spike-specific TCRs, nearly half reportedly target regions left unmutated in variants.

Libraries were prepared by immunoSEQ multiplex PCR; TCRdb keeps only in-frame clonotypes and omits some of them. The sample holds 95,000 to 150,000 clones, 85% to 90% seen once. This clone was recorded a few times. Its antigen is unidentified. Trimming took off 0 bases at V and 4 bases at J, with 15 bases between the two ends. This CDR3 region has 17 residues. CDR1 and CDR2 from the germline V gene are LGHNA and YNFKEQ. The starting material was peripheral blood, obtained on day 0 of MenACWY control vaccination. The gene calls are TRBV4-2 and TRBJ2-2; weak D call: TRBD1 (5 bases). This clonotype was sampled from an adult in good health. The CDR3 DNA reads as TGTGCCAGCAGCCAAGAGGTCGGCAGGGCCAGCACCGGGGAGCTGTTTTTT. Its protein product is CASSQEVGRASTGELFF.